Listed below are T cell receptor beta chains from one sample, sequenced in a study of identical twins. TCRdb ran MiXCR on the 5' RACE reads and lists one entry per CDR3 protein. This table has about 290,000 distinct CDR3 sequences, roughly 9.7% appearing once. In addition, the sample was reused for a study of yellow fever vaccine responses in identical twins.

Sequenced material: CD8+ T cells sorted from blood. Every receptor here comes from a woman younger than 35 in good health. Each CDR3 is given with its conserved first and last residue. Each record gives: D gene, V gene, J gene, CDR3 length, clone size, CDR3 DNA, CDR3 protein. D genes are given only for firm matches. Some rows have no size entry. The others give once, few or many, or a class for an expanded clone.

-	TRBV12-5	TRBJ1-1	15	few	TGTGCTAGTGGTTTGAACCCGGGTGGGGCCACTGAAGCTTTCTTT	CASGLNPGGATEAFF
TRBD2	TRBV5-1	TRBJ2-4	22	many	TGCGCCAGCAGCTTGGAATGGGACACTAGCGGGCGGACGACTCTAGCCAAAAACATTCAGTACTTC	CASSLEWDTSGRTTLAKNIQYF
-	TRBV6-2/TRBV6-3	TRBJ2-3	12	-	TGTGCCAGCAGTGCCACGTCGGATACGCAGTATTTT	CASSATSDTQYF
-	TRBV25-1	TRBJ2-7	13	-	TGTGCCAGTGAACAGGGACCCTCCTACGAGCAGTACTTC	CASEQGPSYEQYF
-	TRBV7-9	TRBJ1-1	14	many	TGTGCCAGCAGCTTGGGGGGCGGAGGCACTGAAGCTTTCTTT	CASSLGGGGTEAFF
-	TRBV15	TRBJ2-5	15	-	TGTGCCACCAGCCCGTTGTCTAGCGACCAAGAGACCCAGTACTTC	CATSPLSSDQETQYF
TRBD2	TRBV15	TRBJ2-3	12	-	TGTGCCACCAGCAGAGAAAGCGGGGCGCAGTATTTT	CATSRESGAQYF
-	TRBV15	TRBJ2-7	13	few	TGTGCCACCAGCAGAGATCCGGTCTACGAGCAGTACTTC	CATSRDPVYEQYF
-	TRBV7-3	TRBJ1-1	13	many	TGTGCCAGCAGCTTAATGGGGGGCACTGAAGCTTTCTTT	CASSLMGGTEAFF
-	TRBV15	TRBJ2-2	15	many	TGTGCCACCAGCACAAGGCCTGTAGAGTACGGGGAGCTGTTTTTT	CATSTRPVEYGELFF
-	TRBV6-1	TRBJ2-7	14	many	TGTGCCAGCAGCCCGGGCAGGGCAGGGTACGAGCAGTACTTC	CASSPGRAGYEQYF
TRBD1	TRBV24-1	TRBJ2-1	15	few	TGTGCCACCTCCCTGGACAGGGGGCGCGACAATGAGCAGTTCTTC	CATSLDRGRDNEQFF
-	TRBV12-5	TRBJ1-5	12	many	TGTGCTAGTGGGGACGGGTATCAGCCCCAGCATTTT	CASGDGYQPQHF
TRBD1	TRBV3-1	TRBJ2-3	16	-	TGTGCCAGCAGCCAAGGACAGGGTAACGGCGCAGATACGCAGTATTTT	CASSQGQGNGADTQYF
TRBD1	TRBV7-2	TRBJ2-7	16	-	TGTGCCAGCAGCTTATGGATCGAGACAGGGATCTACGAGCAGTACTTC	CASSLWIETGIYEQYF
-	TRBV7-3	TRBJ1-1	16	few	TGTGCCAGCAGCTTCGGGGGTCAGGTGGAGAACACTGAAGCTTTCTTT	CASSFGGQVENTEAFF
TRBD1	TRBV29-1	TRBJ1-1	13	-	TGCAGCGTTGCAGGGGGCGCGAACACTGAAGCTTTCTTT	CSVAGGANTEAFF
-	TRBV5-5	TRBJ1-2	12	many	TGTGCCAGCAGCCACCCGGAGGATGGCTACACCTTC	CASSHPEDGYTF
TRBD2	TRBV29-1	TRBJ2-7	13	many	TGCAGCGTCGGGACTAGCGGAGCCTACGAGCAGTACTTC	CSVGTSGAYEQYF
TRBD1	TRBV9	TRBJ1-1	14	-	TGTGCCAGCAGCGCAGGGGGGAGTCCTTATGAAGCTTTCTTT	CASSAGGSPYEAFF
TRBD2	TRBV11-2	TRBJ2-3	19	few	TGTGCCAGCAGCTCCCTGACTAGCGGGGGGCCGCGAGGCACAGATACGCAGTATTTT	CASSSLTSGGPRGTDTQYF
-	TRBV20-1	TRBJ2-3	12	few	TGCAGTGCTACACTTCCCTCGGGATCCCAGTATTTT	CSATLPSGSQYF
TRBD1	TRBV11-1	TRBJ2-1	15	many	TGTGCCAGCAGCTTAGCTGCAGGGGGCAGGAATGAGCAGTTCTTC	CASSLAAGGRNEQFF
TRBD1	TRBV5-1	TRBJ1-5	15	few	TGCGCCAGCAGCCCGGGACAGGGGAGCAATCAGCCCCAGCATTTT	CASSPGQGSNQPQHF
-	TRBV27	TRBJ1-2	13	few	TGTGCCAGCAGTATCTCAGGAGCCTATGGCTACACCTTC	CASSISGAYGYTF
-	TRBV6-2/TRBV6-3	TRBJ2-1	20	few	TGTGCCAGCAGTTACGGATCGGTAGGAGGGGGCCAAGCCCCATACAATGAGCAGTTCTTC	CASSYGSVGGGQAPYNEQFF
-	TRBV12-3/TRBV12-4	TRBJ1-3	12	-	TGTGCCAGCAGTTTAGGTCAGGTCCCCGAAAATTTT	CASSLGQVPENF
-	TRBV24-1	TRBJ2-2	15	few	TGTGCCACCAGTGAAACGCAAACAGGGACCGGGGAGCTGTTTTTT	CATSETQTGTGELFF
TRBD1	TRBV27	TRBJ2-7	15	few	TGTGCCAGCAGTTGGGGCTGGACAGGAGACTACGAGCAGTACTTC	CASSWGWTGDYEQYF
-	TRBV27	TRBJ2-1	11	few	TGTGCCAGCAGCGCGGGGGCTGAGCAGTTCTTC	CASSAGAEQFF
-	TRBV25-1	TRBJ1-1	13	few	TGTGCCAGCAGTGAAGAGATTGGGACTGAAGCTTTCTTT	CASSEEIGTEAFF
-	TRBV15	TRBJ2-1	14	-	TGTGCCACCAGCCTGAGGAGCTCCTACAATGAGCAGTTCTTC	CATSLRSSYNEQFF
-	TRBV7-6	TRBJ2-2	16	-	TGTGCCAGCAGCTTCCAGGCAATACCAATGACCGGGGAGCTGTTTTTT	CASSFQAIPMTGELFF
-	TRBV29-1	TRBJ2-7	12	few	TGCAGCGTTGAGCTGGGGGCTGGGGAGCAGTACTTC	CSVELGAGEQYF
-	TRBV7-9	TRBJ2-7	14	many	TGTGCCAGCAGCCCCGTTGCAGGGGGGTACGAGCAGTACTTC	CASSPVAGGYEQYF
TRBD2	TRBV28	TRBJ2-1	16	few	TGTGCCAGCAGTTTATTAGGGCGGGGGGGCTACAATGAGCAGTTCTTC	CASSLLGRGGYNEQFF
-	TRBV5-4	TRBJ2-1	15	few	TGTGCCAGCAGCTTGTGGATAGCCCAAATCGATGAGCAGTTCTTC	CASSLWIAQIDEQFF
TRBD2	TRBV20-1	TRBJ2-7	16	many	TGCAGTGCTAGACTCGGACTAGCGGGAGTATCCTACGAGCAGTACTTC	CSARLGLAGVSYEQYF
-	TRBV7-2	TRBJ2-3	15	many	TGTGCCAGCAGCTTAGCTGGGTGGGACACAGATACGCAGTATTTT	CASSLAGWDTDTQYF
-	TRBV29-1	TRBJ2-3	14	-	TGCAGCGTCGAACCGGTAATGGGCACAGATACGCAGTATTTT	CSVEPVMGTDTQYF
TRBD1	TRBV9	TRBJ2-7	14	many	TGTGCCAGCAGCGTAGGGGACAGCTCCTACGAGCAGTACTTC	CASSVGDSSYEQYF
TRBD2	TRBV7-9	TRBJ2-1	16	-	TGTGCCAGCAGCTTAGGGTTTGGGTGGGAGGGCCATGAGCAGTTCTTC	CASSLGFGWEGHEQFF
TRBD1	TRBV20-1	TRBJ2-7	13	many	TGCAGTACAGCCGACAGGGTGGCCTACGAGCAGTACTTC	CSTADRVAYEQYF
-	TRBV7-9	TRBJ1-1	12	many	TGTGCCAGCAGGTCACAGGTCTCTGAAGCTTTCTTT	CASRSQVSEAFF
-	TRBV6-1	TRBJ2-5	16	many	TGTGCCAGCATTCCGAGTGTACAGGGCAAGCAAGAGACCCAGTACTTC	CASIPSVQGKQETQYF
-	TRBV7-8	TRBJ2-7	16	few	TGTGCCAGCAGCTTAGATATAGGCGTTGTTGTCTACGAGCAGTACTTC	CASSLDIGVVVYEQYF
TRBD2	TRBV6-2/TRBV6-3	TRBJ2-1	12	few	TGTGCCAGCAGCTATAGAGCGGGAGGAGGTTTCTTC	CASSYRAGGGFF
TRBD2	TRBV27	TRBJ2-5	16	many	TGTGCCAGCAGTTTGCTAGCGGGAGGAGGGACGGAGACCCAGTACTTC	CASSLLAGGGTETQYF
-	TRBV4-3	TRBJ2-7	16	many	TGCGCCAGCAGCCAGCACCGGGACATATCCTCCTACGAGCAGTACTTC	CASSQHRDISSYEQYF
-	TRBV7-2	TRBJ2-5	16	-	TGTGCCAGCAGCTTAGGGAGGGTTGGAGGGAGGGAGACCCAGTACTTC	CASSLGRVGGRETQYF